This T cell receptor beta chain was observed in a study of cytomegalovirus exposure and HLA in healthy donors. Study observations and caveats: In an earlier analysis, most TCR beta V segments were productive about 90% or about 30% of the time.

Per germline, CDR1 SGHRS and CDR2 YFSETQ. CDR3 length: 17 residues. This clone has a single count. The target antigen is unknown. Healthy bone marrow donors made up the cohort. The PCR was carried out with 60 Vbeta primers and 13 Jbeta primers. Data came from immunoSEQ multiplex PCR; TCRdb stores just in-frame clones and leaves some out. The top ten clones hold less than 0.65% of a sample with around 170,000 clones, over 75% of them seen once. This sequence joins TRBV5-1 and TRBJ2-5; D is uncertain. The J call is doubtful: the DNA matches TRBJ2-7 better. The sample was PBMCs. The receptor's source is a woman aged 50 to 60 in good health and CMV-seronegative. Here the CDR3 DNA reads TGCGCCAGCATCGGTCGATCATACTGGCTTAGCTCCTACGAGCAGTACTTC. Translated, it gives CASIGRSYWLSSYEQYF.